This T cell receptor beta chain derives from a study of T cells in Graves' hyperthyroidism and ophthalmopathy. TCR beta CDR3 regions were amplified from RNA. The primer set for the first-round RT-PCR of the TCR CDR3 was HTBI. TCRdb reprocessed the multiplex PCR reads with MiXCR, giving one entry per CDR3 protein. Of 600,000 to 800,000 distinct CDR3 sequences in the sample, under 45% were seen once. This clonotype was counted ten times or more. Germline values: CDR1 SEHNR, CDR2 FQNEAQ (reference sequence). This CDR3 region has 15 residues. V was shortened by 5 bases and J by 1 base, with 14 bases between the two germline ends.

This chain connects TRBV7-9 to TRBJ1-1; D gene unclear. This clonotype was obtained from a woman between 40 and 55 years old with Graves' hyperthyroidism. What was sequenced was blood. The CDR3 coding sequence is TGTGCCAGCAGCCCGACCCCCTTACGGAACACTGAAGCTTTCTTT. Translation gives CASSPTPLRNTEAFF.